Listed here is a single TCR beta chain. This sample is part of a study of blood T cell repertoires in COVID-19. Study in general: The study drew acute and convalescent COVID-19 samples from the United States, Italy and Spain.

Germline CDR1 is SGHAT and CDR2 is FQNNGV. The CDR3 is 14 residues long. Between the trimmed V and J ends, which lost 1 base and 5 bases, there was a span of 8 bases. In the original workflow: By means of reference gene primer amplification, nucleated cell counts were estimated. The protocol was immunoSEQ multiplex PCR, while the TCRdb copy is restricted to in-frame clones and leaves out a portion. V and J calls and clone size are those listed in that table; D and trimming were worked out from the DNA. The sample holds under 250,000 clones, approximately 88% seen once. Assignment of participants to cohorts was predicated upon participant-reported clinical history.

Sequenced input: PBMCs or T cells enriched from blood (not recorded which). J is TRBJ1-4 and V is TRBV11-2; possible D gene TRBD1, 6 bases. The TCR sequence derives from a woman in her twenties or thirties with acute COVID-19. The CDR3 protein is CASSLAGTNEKLFF. The CDR3 DNA reads as TGTGCCAGCAGCTTAGCTGGGACAAATGAAAAACTGTTTTTT.